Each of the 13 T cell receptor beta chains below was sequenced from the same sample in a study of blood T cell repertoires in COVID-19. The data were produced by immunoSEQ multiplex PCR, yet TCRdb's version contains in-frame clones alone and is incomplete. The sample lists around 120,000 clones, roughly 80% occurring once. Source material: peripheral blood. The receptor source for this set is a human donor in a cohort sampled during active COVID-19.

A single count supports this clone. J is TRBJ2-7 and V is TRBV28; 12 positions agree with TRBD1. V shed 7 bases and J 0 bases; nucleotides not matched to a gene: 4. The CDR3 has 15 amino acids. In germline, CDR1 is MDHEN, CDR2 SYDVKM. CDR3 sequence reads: CASTGTGGSSYEQYF. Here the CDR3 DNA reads TGTGCCAGCACCGGGACAGGGGGCAGCTCCTACGAGCAGTACTTC.

CDR3 nucleotides: TGTGCCAGCAGTCTACAGGGCCAAGAGACCCAGTACTTC. It codes for CASSLQGQETQYF. The chain joins TRBV7-3 to TRBJ2-5; D possibly corresponds to TRBD1 (6 bases). Between the trimmed V and J ends, which lost 6 bases and 1 base, there was a span of 9 bases. Germline V CDR1 and CDR2: SGHTA, FQGTGA. The CDR3 covers 13 residues.

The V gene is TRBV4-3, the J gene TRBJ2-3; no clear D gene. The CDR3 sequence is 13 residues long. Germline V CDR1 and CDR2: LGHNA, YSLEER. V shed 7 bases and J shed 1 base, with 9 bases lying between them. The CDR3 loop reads CASKVTGTDTQYF. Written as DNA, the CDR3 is TGCGCCAGCAAGGTTACAGGCACAGATACGCAGTATTTT.

CDR3 sequence reads: CAWSVSSGSDPYEQYF. CDR3 DNA sequence: TGTGCCTGGAGTGTATCCAGCGGGAGTGATCCCTACGAGCAGTACTTC. V is TRBV30 and J is TRBJ2-7, with TRBD2 matching over 8 bases. From germline, CDR1 is GTSNPN and CDR2 SVGIG (reference sequence). The V and J ends lost 0 bases and 2 bases, in that order; junction bases with no gene match: 9. The CDR3 has 16 residues.

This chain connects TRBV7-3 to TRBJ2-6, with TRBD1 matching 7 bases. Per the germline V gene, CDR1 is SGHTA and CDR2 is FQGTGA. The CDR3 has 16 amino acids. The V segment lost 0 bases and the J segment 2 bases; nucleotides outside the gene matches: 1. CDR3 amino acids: CASSLTGTAGANVLTF. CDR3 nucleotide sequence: TGTGCCAGCAGCTTAACAGGGACAGCTGGGGCCAACGTCCTGACTTTC.

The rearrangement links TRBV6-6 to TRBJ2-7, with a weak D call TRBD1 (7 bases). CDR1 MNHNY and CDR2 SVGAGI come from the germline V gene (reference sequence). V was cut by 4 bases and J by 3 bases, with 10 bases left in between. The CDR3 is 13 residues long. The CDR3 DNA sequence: TGTGCCAGCAGTTCCAGGGGGGACTACGAGCAGTACTTC. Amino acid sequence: CASSSRGDYEQYF.

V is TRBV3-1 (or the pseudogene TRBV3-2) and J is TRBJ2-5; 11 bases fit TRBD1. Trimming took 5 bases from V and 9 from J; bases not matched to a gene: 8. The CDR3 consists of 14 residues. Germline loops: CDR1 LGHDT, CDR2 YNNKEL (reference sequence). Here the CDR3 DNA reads TGTGCCAGCAGCACCCGAGGGACAGGGGGGGCCCAGTACTTC. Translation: CASSTRGTGGAQYF.

CDR3 sequence: CASSLFAGEQFF. Written as DNA, the CDR3 is TGTGCCAGCAGCTTATTCGCGGGTGAGCAGTTCTTC. The chain links TRBV7-3 to TRBJ2-1; the D gene is possibly TRBD2 (5 bases). Per the germline V gene, CDR1 is SGHTA and CDR2 is FQGTGA. V lost 2 bases, J lost 9 bases, and 8 bases lay in between. This CDR3 comprises 12 residues.

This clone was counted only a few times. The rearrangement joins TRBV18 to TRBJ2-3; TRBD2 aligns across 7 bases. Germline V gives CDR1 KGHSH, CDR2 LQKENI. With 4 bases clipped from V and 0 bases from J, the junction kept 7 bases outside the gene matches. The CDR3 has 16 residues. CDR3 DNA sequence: TGTGCCAGCTCACTCGTAGCGGGTCCTAGCACAGATACGCAGTATTTT. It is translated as CASSLVAGPSTDTQYF.

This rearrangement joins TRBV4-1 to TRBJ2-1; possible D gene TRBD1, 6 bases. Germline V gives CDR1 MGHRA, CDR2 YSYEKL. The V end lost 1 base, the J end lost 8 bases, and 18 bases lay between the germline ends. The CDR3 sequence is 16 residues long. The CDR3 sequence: CASSQGPGRSGDEQFF. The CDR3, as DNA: TGCGCCAGCAGCCAAGGACCAGGGCGGTCAGGGGATGAGCAGTTCTTC.

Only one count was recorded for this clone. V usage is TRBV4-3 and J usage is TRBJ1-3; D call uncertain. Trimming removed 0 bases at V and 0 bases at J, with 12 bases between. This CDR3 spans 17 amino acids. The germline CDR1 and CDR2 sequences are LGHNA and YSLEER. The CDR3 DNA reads TGCGCCAGCAGCCAAGAGTGGCAGGATTCCTCTGGAAACACCATATATTTT. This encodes CASSQEWQDSSGNTIYF.

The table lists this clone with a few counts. CDR3 loop: CASSRGFFLAGYEQYF. In DNA, the CDR3 is TGTGCCAGCAGCCGGGGATTCTTCCTAGCGGGCTACGAGCAGTACTTC. The V and J genes are TRBV3-1 (or the pseudogene TRBV3-2) and TRBJ2-7; TRBD2 matches at 8 bases. The V gene's germline CDR1 is LGHDT and CDR2 YNNKEL (reference sequence). The CDR3 is 16 residues long. The V segment lost 4 bases and the J segment 3 bases; nucleotides outside the gene matches: 11.

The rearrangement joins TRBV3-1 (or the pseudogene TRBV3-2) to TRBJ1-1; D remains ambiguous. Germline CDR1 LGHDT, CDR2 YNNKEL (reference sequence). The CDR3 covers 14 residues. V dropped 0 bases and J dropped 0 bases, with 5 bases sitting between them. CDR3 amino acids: CASSQDALNTEAFF. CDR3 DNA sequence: TGTGCCAGCAGCCAAGATGCGTTGAACACTGAAGCTTTCTTT.